This is a list of T cell receptor beta chains from one sample in a study of T cell responses to AZD1222 COVID-19 vaccine. Sequenced by immunoSEQ multiplex PCR; TCRdb stores in-frame clones only, minus some. The sample includes more than 150,000 clones, about nine tenths of them seen just once. The sample in question was peripheral blood, obtained 28 days after the second AZD1222 dose. The receptors originated from an adult who received the AZD1222 COVID-19 vaccine. Each CDR3 is given with its conserved first and last residue. The D gene is left open where the match is weak. Part of the rows lack a size; the others show once, few, many or a class for expanded clones.

TRBV7-2	16	TRBD1	TRBJ1-1	.	CASSLSGTVRNTEAFF	TGTGCCAGCAGCTTATCCGGGACAGTTCGAAACACTGAAGCTTTCTTT
TRBV3-1/TRBV3-2	15	.	TRBJ2-2	.	CASSARGRLTGELFF	TGTGCCAGCAGCGCCCGGGGGCGCTTAACCGGGGAGCTGTTTTTT
TRBV10-3	15	TRBD1	TRBJ2-3	.	CAIRTGGEATDTQYF	TGTGCCATCAGGACAGGGGGCGAAGCCACAGATACGCAGTATTTT
TRBV7-2	12	.	TRBJ2-1	.	CASSYGLYEQFF	TGTGCCAGCAGTTACGGACTATATGAGCAGTTCTTC
TRBV19	14	.	TRBJ1-2	.	CASSTPGNNYGYTF	TGTGCCAGTAGTACCCCCGGTAACAACTATGGCTACACCTTC
TRBV19	13	.	TRBJ1-6	.	CASSDGINSPLHF	TGTGCCAGTTCGGACGGCATTAATTCACCCCTCCACTTT
TRBV7-2	14	TRBD1	TRBJ1-5	.	CASSSNRGNQPQHF	TGTGCCAGCAGCAGCAACAGGGGAAATCAGCCCCAGCATTTT
TRBV7-3	16	.	TRBJ2-3	.	CASSLESQRGTDTQYF	TGTGCCAGCAGCTTAGAATCTCAGCGGGGCACAGATACGCAGTATTTT
TRBV6-2/TRBV6-3	15	.	TRBJ1-5	.	CASSLTVGPNQPQHF	TGTGCCAGCAGTTTGACCGTTGGCCCGAATCAGCCCCAGCATTTT
TRBV7-2	14	.	TRBJ2-5	.	CASGVVGGQETQYF	TGTGCCAGCGGGGTCGTAGGAGGCCAAGAGACCCAGTACTTC
TRBV6-5	14	.	TRBJ1-2	once	CASSPQPFNYGYTF	TGTGCCAGCAGCCCCCAACCGTTTAACTATGGCTACACCTTC
TRBV7-8	17	TRBD1	TRBJ2-1	.	CASSSPPGTGRYNEQFF	TGTGCCAGCAGCTCCCCCCCCGGGACAGGGCGATACAATGAGCAGTTCTTC
TRBV28	14	TRBD1	TRBJ2-2	.	CASRTGVGTGELFF	TGTGCCAGCAGAACAGGGGTTGGGACCGGGGAGCTGTTTTTT
TRBV5-1	16	TRBD1	TRBJ1-5	.	CASSLDGTGPEQPQHF	TGCGCCAGCAGCTTGGATGGGACAGGCCCCGAACAGCCCCAGCATTTT
TRBV3-1/TRBV3-2	15	TRBD2	TRBJ2-5	.	CASSQEPSGGETQYF	TGTGCCAGCAGCCAAGAGCCTAGCGGGGGGGAGACCCAGTACTTC
TRBV5-4	13	TRBD1	TRBJ1-1	.	CASSLGQAQRAFF	TGTGCCAGCAGCCTGGGACAGGCCCAGAGGGCTTTCTTT
TRBV5-8	16	.	TRBJ1-4	.	CASSSAYRVTNEKLFF	TGTGCCAGCAGCTCTGCCTACAGGGTGACTAATGAAAAACTGTTTTTT
TRBV28	17	.	TRBJ1-4	.	CASSLRGFRGGSEKLFF	TGTGCCAGCAGTTTGAGGGGTTTTCGGGGGGGGAGTGAAAAACTGTTTTTT
TRBV6-2/TRBV6-3	15	.	TRBJ2-4	.	CASSYDGLAKNIQYF	TGTGCCAGCAGTTACGACGGATTAGCCAAAAACATTCAGTACTTC
TRBV27	15	TRBD1	TRBJ2-7	.	CASSLKQGAFYEQYF	TGTGCCAGCAGTCTAAAACAGGGGGCTTTCTACGAGCAGTACTTC
TRBV11-2	13	.	TRBJ2-5	.	CASSLAGRETQYF	TGTGCCAGCAGCTTAGCGGGGCGCGAGACCCAGTACTTC
TRBV7-2	13	.	TRBJ2-5	.	CASSLSTGETQYF	TGTGCCAGCAGCCTATCGACGGGAGAGACCCAGTACTTC
TRBV2	13	.	TRBJ2-7	.	CASSGALAYEQYF	TGTGCCAGCAGTGGCGCATTAGCCTACGAGCAGTACTTC
TRBV30	15	.	TRBJ2-1	.	CAWSEETGAYNEQFF	TGTGCCTGGAGTGAGGAGACAGGAGCCTACAATGAGCAGTTCTTC
TRBV28	16	.	TRBJ1-5	.	CASRPITGSVGQPQHF	TGTGCCAGCAGACCTATAACAGGGTCAGTAGGACAGCCCCAGCATTTT
TRBV10-2	17	TRBD1	TRBJ1-2	.	CASSESSYWGTVDGYTF	TGCGCCAGCAGTGAGTCGTCCTACTGGGGGACAGTAGATGGCTACACCTTC
TRBV7-9	15	.	TRBJ1-5	.	CASSLAGDYNQPQHF	TGTGCCAGCAGCTTAGCAGGGGATTACAATCAGCCCCAGCATTTT
TRBV6-5	13	.	TRBJ2-5	.	CASSYTGVETQYF	TGTGCCAGCAGTTATACAGGCGTCGAGACCCAGTACTTC